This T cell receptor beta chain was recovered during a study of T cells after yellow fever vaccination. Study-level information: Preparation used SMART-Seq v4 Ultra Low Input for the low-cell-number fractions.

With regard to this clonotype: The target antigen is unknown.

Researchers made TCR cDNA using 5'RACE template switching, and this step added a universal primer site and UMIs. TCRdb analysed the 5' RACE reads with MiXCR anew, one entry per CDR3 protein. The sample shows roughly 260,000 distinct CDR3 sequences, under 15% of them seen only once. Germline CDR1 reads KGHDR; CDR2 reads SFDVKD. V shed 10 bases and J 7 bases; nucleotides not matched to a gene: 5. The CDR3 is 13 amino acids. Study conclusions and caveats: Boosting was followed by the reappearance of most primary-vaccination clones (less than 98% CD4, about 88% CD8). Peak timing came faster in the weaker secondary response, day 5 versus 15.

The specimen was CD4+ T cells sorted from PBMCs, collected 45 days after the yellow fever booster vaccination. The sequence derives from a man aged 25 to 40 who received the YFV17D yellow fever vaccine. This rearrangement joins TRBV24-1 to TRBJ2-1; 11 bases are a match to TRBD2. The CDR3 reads CATGPSGRNEQFF. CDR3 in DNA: TGTGCCACGGGACCTAGCGGGAGGAATGAGCAGTTCTTC.